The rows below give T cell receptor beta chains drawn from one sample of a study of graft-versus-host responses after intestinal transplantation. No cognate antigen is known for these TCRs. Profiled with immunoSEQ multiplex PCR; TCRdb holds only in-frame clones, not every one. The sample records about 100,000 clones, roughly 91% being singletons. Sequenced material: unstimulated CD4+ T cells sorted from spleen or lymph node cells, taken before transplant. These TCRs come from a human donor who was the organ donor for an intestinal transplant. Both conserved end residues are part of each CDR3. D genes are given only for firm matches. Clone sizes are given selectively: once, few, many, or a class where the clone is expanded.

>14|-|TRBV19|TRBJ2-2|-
CASTPRAGLGELFF
TGTGCCAGTACGCCCCGGGCGGGGCTCGGGGAGCTGTTTTTT
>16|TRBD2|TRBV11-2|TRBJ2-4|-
CASRPISGGAKNIQYF
TGTGCCAGCAGGCCAATTAGCGGGGGGGCCAAAAACATTCAGTACTTC
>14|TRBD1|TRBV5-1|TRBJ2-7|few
CASRGTAHVGEQYF
TGCGCCAGCAGGGGGACAGCCCATGTTGGCGAGCAGTACTTC
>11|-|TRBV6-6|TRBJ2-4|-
CASSSKNIQYF
TGTGCCAGCAGTTCTAAAAACATTCAGTACTTC
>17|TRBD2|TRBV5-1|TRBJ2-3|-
CASSVRLAGPSTDTQYF
TGCGCCAGCAGCGTGAGACTAGCGGGGCCTAGCACAGATACGCAGTATTTT
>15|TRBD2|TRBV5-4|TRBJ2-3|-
CASSTQRGGQDTQYF
TGTGCCAGCAGCACCCAGCGGGGGGGCCAAGATACGCAGTATTTT
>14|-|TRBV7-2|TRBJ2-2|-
CASSWGHLTGELFF
TGTGCCAGCAGCTGGGGACATCTAACCGGGGAGCTGTTTTTT
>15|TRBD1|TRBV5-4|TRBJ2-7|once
CASSLRGQGIREQYF
TGTGCCAGCAGCTTGCGGGGACAGGGAATACGCGAGCAGTACTTC
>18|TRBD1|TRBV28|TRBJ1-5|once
CASSLWEGQVPPNRPQHF
TGTGCCAGCAGTTTATGGGAGGGACAGGTCCCACCCAATCGGCCCCAGCATTTT
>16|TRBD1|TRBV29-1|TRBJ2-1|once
CSVDALRDSFYNEQFF
TGCAGCGTTGATGCCCTACGGGACAGCTTCTACAATGAGCAGTTCTTC
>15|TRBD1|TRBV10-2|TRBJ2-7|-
CASSETWTGAYEQYF
TGCGCCAGCAGTGAGACCTGGACAGGGGCCTACGAGCAGTACTTC
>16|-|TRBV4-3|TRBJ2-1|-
CASSRSPGGAEDEQFF
TGCGCCAGCAGCCGGAGTCCCGGCGGGGCTGAGGATGAGCAGTTCTTC
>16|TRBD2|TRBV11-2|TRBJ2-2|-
CASSFKERGGSGELFF
TGTGCCAGCAGCTTTAAAGAGCGGGGGGGCTCTGGGGAGCTGTTTTTT
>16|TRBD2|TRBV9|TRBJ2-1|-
CASSVVTSGGVSEQFF
TGTGCCAGCAGCGTCGTGACTAGCGGGGGGGTATCTGAGCAGTTCTTC
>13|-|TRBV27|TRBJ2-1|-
CASSTQGYNEQFF
TGTGCCAGCAGTACACAGGGCTACAATGAGCAGTTCTTC
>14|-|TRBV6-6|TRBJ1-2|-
CASSAETGLEGYTF
TGTGCCAGCAGTGCCGAGACAGGACTAGAGGGCTACACCTTC
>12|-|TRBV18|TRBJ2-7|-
CASSPDRYEQYF
TGTGCCAGCTCACCGGACAGATACGAGCAGTACTTC
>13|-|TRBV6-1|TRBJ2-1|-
CASSEFTSNEQFF
TGTGCCAGCAGTGAGTTTACTAGCAATGAGCAGTTCTTC
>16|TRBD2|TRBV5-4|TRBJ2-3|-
CASSLVVGGSTDTQYF
TGTGCCAGCAGCTTGGTAGTGGGGGGGTCCACAGATACGCAGTATTTT
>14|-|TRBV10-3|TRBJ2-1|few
CAISESQSYNEQFF
TGTGCCATCAGTGAATCACAGTCCTACAATGAGCAGTTCTTC
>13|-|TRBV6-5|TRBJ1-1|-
CASSNGRGTEAFF
TGTGCCAGCAGTAACGGGAGAGGGACTGAAGCTTTCTTT
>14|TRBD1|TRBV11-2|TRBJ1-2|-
CASSSWTGGYGYTF
TGTGCCAGCAGCTCCTGGACAGGGGGCTATGGCTACACCTTC